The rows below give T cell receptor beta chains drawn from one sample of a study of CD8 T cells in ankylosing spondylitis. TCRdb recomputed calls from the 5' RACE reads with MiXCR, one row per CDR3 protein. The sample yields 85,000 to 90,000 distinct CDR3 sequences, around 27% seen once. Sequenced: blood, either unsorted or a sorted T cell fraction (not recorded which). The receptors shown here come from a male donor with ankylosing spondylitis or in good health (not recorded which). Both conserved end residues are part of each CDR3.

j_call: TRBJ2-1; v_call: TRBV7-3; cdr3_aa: CASSFISYNEQFF
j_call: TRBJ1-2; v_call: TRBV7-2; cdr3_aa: CASSAVGQTYGYTF
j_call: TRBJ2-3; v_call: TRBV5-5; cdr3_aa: CASSFLSTDTQYF
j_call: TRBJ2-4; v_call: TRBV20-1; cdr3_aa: CSASGLHSPDLAKNIQYF
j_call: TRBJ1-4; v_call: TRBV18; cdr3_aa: CASSPGWNEKLFF
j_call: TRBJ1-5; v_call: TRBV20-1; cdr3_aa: CSALQGGNQPQHF
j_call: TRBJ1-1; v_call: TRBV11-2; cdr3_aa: CASSLERQTNTEAFF
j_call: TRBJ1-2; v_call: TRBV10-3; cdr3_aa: CAITEDRGNYGYTF
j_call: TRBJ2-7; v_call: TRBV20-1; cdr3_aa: CSARAGSGQSSYEQYF
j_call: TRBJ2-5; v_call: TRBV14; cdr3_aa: CASSQVGETQYF
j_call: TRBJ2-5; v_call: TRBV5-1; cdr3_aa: CASSLGSNFQETQYF
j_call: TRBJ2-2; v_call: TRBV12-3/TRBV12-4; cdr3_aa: CASVPQPSAGELFF
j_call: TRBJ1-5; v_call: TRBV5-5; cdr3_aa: CASSLRDQPQHF
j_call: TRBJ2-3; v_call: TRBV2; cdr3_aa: CASAPSTGSPDTQYF
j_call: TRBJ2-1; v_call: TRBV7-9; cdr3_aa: CASSFWDPVRDEQFF
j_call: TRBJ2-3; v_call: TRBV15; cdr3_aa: CATSRNLITDTQYF
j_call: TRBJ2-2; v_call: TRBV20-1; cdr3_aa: CSASRADWDGELFF
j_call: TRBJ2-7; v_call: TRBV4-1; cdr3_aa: CASSSTLDREQYF
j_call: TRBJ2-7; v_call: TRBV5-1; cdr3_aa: CASSWGAEFGTDEQYF
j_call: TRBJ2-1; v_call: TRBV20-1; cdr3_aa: CSAREPGKYNEQFF
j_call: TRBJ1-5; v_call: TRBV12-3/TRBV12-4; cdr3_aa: CASSLGSFNQPQHF
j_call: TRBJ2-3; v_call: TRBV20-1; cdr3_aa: CSEAQGGAEDTQYF
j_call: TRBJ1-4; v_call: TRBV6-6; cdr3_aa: CASSLAANEKLFF
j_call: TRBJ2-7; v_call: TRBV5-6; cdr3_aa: CASSRSYEQYF
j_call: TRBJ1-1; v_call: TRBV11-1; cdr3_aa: CASSSPGLSSFF
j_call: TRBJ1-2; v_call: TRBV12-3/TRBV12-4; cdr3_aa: CASSTSGFYGYTF
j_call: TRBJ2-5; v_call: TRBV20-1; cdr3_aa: CSAWTRGRIQETQYF
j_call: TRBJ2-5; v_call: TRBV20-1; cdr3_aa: CSASRAQGETQYF
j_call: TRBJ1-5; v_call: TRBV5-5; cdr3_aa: CASSSLQDFRGQPQHF
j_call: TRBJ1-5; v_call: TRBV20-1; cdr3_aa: CSARGVTVKSNQPQHF
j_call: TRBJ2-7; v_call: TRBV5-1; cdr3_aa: CASSLVPVTSGRPYEQYF
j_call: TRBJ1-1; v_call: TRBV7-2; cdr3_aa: CASSLSSGNTEAFF
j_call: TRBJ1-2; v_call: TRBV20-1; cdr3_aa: CRPGGMSGYTF
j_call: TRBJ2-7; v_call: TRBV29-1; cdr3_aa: CSAHRGRGEQYF
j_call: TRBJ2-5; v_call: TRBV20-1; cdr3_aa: CSARPPNTEDWYF
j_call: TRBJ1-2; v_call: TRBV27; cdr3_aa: CASSGTGSYGYTF
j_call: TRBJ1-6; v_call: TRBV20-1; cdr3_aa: CSASRTLNSPLHF
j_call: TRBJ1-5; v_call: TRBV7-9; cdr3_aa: CASSYGVQPQHF
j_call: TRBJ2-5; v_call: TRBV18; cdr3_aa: CASSPSIGRAEETQYF
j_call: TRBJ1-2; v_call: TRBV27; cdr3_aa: CASSKLRGRGNYGYTF
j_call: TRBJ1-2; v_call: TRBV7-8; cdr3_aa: CASSLDRGGGYGYTF
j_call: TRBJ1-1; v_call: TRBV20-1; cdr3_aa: CSGRGRPEAFF
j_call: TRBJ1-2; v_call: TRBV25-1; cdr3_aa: CASSSTLGDSF
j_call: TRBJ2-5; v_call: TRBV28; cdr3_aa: CASSRFGDREETQYF
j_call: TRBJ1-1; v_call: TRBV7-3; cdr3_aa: CASSRSEGTEAFF
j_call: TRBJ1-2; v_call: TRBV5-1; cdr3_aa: CASSSQGPSYGYTF
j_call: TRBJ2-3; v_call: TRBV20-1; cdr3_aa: CSAAPSGRTDTQYF
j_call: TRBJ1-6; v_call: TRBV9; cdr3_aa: CASSFRQDMSPLHF
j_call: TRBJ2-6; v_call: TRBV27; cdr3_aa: CASRPGASGANVLTF
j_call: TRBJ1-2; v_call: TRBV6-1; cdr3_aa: CASTTTREGGTSNYGYTF
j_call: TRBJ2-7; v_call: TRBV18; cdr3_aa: CASSPQESSGVNEQYF
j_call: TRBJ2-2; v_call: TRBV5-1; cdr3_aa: CASSLVGEELFF
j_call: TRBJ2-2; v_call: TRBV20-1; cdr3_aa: CSARDKGTNTGELFF
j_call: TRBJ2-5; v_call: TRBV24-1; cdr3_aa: CATSDSPAELGETQYF
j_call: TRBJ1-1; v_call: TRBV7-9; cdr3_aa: CASSLAVAFEAFF